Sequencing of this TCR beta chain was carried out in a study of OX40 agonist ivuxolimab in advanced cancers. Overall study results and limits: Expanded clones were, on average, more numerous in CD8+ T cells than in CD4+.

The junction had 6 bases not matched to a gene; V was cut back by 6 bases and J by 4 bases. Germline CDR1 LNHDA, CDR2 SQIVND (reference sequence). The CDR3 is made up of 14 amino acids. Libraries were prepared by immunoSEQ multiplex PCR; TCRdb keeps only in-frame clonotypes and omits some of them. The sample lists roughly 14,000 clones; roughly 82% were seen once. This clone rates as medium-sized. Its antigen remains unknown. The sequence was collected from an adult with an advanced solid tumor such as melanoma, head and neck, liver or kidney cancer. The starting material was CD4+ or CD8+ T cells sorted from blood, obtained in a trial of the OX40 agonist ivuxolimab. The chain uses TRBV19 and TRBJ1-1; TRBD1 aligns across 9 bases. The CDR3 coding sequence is TGTGCCAGTAGGGTAGACAGGGGGTTCACTGAAGCTTTCTTT. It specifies CASRVDRGFTEAFF. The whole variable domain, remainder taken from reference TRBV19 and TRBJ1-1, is DGGITQSPKYLFRKEGQNVTLSCEQNLNHDAMYWYRQDPGQGLRLIYYSQIVNDFQKGDIAEGYSVSREKKESFPLTVTSAQKNPTAFYLCASRVDRGFTEAFFGQGTRLTVV.